This TCR beta chain was profiled in a study of PD-L1 blockade in urothelial cancer. Background on the study: Of 28 to 35 patients, about 25 were males with bladder-origin urothelial cancer. Study results and caveats: Clonality of blood TCR below the median before treatment predicted better survival. Patients who had durable benefit saw their tumor-associated blood clones expand more at 3 weeks.

Some clones are missing from TCRdb's copy, which holds only in-frame ones; the method was immunoSEQ multiplex PCR. This sample has fewer than 90,000 clones, with under 95% found just once. A word on this clone: The antigen is not known.

The V end was cut by 9 bases, the J end by 1 base, with 6 bases between. Germline loops: CDR1 WNHNN, CDR2 SYGVQD (reference sequence). The CDR3 contains 12 residues. Time point denoted: peripheral blood 6 weeks after treatment start. Patient disease was locally advanced or metastatic urothelial carcinoma. The chain combines TRBV10-1 with TRBJ2-2; D unresolved. The clonotype was recovered from a woman older than 75 with urothelial cancer. This sample comprised PBMCs, obtained around atezolizumab (anti-PD-L1) treatment. The CDR3 coding sequence is TGCGCCAGTTCAATGAACACCGGGGAGCTGTTTTTT. Residues: CASSMNTGELFF.